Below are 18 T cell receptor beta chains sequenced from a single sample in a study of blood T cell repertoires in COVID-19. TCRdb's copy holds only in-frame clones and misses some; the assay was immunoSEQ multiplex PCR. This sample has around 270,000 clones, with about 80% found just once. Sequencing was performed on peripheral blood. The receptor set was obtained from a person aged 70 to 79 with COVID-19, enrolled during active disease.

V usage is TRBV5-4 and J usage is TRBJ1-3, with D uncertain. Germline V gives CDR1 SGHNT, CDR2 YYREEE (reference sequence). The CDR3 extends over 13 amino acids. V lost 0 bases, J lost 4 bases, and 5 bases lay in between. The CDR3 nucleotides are TGTGCCAGCAGCTTGGACAGCGGAAACACCATATATTTT. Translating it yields CASSLDSGNTIYF.

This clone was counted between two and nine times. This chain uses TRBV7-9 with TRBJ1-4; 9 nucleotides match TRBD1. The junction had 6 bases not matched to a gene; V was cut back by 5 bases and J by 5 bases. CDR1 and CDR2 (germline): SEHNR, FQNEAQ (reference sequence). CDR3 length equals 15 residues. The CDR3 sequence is CASSRGTGRNEKLFF. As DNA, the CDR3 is TGTGCCAGCAGCCGCGGGACAGGGAGGAATGAAAAACTGTTTTTT.

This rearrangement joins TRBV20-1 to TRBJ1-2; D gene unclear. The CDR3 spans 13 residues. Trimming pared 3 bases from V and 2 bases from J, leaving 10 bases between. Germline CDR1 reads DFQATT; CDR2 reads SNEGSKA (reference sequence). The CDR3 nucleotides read TGCAGTGCTAGTCCCCCTATAAACTATGGCTACACCTTC. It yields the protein CSASPPINYGYTF.

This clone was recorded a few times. DNA for the CDR3: TGTGCCAGCAGCGCGGACAGGTTCGACACCGGGGAGCTGTTTTTT. Encoded protein: CASSADRFDTGELFF. J is TRBJ2-2 and V is TRBV6-2 or TRBV6-3, with 7 bases identical to TRBD1. This CDR3 has 15 residues. CDR1 MNHEY and CDR2 SVGEGT come from the germline V gene. J lost 3 bases, V lost 6 bases, and 7 bases had no gene match.

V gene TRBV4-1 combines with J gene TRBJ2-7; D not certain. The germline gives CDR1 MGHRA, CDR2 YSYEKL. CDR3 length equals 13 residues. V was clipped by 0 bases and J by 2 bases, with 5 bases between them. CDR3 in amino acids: CASSQELTYEQYF. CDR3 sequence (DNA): TGCGCCAGCAGCCAAGAACTTACCTACGAGCAGTACTTC.

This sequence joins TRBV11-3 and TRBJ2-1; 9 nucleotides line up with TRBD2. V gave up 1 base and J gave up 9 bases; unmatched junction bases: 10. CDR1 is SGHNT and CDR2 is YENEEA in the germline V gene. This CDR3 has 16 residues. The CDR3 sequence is CASSLVGLRGGGEQFF. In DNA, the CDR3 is TGTGCCAGCAGCTTAGTTGGTTTGCGGGGGGGCGGTGAGCAGTTCTTC.

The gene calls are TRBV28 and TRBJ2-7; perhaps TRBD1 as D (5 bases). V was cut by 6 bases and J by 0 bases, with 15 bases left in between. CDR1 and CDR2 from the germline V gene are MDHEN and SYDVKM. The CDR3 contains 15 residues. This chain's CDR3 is CASRGLQRFSYEQYF. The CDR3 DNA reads TGTGCCAGCAGGGGGCTCCAGCGTTTCTCCTACGAGCAGTACTTC.

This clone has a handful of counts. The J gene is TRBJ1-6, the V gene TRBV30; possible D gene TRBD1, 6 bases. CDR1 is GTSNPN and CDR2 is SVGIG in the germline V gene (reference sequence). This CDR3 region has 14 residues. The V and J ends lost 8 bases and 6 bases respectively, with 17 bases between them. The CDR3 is CALKQGAGNSPLHF. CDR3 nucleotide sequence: TGTGCCCTTAAACAGGGAGCTGGTAATTCACCCCTCCACTTT. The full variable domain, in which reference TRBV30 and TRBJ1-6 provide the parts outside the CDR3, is SQTIHQWPATLVQPVGSPLSLECTVEGTSNPNLYWYRQAAGRGLQLLFYSVGIGQISSEVPQNLSASRPQDRQFILSSKKLLLSDSGFYLCALKQGAGNSPLHFGNGTRLTVT.

CDR3 bases: TGTGCCATCGGGAAGACTAGCGGGAGGACCGGGGAGCTGTTTTTT. It is translated as CAIGKTSGRTGELFF. The chain is built from TRBV10-3 and TRBJ2-2, with 13 bases matching TRBD2. The CDR3 runs to 15 residues. Per the germline V gene, CDR1 is ENHRY and CDR2 is SYGVKD. The J segment lost 5 bases and the V segment lost 8 bases, leaving 5 bases of the junction unmatched.

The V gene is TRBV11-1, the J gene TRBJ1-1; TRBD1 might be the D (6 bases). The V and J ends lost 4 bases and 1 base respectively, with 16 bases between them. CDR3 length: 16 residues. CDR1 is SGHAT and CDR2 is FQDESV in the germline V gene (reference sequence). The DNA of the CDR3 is TGTGCCAGCAGCTCCGTCCTCAGGGGCCGGAACACTGAAGCTTTCTTT. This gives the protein CASSSVLRGRNTEAFF.

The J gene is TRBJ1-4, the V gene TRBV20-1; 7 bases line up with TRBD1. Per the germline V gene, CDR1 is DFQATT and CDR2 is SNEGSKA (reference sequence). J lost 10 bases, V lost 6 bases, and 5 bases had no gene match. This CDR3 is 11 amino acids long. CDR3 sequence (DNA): TGCAGTGCCCCGGACAGGAGAAAACTGTTTTTT. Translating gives CSAPDRRKLFF.

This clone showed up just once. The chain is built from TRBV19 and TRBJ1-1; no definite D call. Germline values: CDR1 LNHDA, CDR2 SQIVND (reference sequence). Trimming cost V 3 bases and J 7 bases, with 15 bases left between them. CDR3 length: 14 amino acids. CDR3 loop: CASSIGLPAGEAFF. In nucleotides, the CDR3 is TGTGCCAGTAGTATTGGTCTCCCAGCGGGTGAAGCTTTCTTT. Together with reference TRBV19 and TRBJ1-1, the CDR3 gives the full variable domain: DGGITQSPKYLFRKEGQNVTLSCEQNLNHDAMYWYRQDPGQGLRLIYYSQIVNDFQKGDIAEGYSVSREKKESFPLTVTSAQKNPTAFYLCASSIGLPAGEAFFGQGTRLTVV.

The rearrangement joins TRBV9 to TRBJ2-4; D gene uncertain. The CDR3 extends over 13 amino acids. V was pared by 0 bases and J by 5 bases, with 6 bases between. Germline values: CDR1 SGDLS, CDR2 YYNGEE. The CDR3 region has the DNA TGTGCCAGCAGCGTAGGGCCTGAAAACATTCAGTACTTC. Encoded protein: CASSVGPENIQYF.

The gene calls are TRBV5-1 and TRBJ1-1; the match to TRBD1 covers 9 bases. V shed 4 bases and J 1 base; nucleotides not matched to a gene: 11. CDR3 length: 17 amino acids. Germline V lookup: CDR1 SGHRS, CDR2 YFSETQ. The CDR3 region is CASSPRTGVNGNTEAFF. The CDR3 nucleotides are TGCGCCAGCAGCCCGCGGACAGGGGTAAATGGGAACACTGAAGCTTTCTTT.

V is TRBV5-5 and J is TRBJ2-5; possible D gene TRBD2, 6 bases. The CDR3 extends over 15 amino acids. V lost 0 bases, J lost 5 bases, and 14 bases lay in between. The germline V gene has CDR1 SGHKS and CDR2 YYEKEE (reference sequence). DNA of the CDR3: TGTGCCAGCAGCTTGGGAGTACGGGAGCTGGAGACCCAGTACTTC. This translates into CASSLGVRELETQYF. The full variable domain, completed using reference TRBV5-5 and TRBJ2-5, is DAGVTQSPTHLIKTRGQQVTLRCSPISGHKSVSWYQQVLGQGPQFIFQYYEKEERGRGNFPDRFSARQFPNYSSELNVNALLLGDSALYLCASSLGVRELETQYFGPGTRLLVL.

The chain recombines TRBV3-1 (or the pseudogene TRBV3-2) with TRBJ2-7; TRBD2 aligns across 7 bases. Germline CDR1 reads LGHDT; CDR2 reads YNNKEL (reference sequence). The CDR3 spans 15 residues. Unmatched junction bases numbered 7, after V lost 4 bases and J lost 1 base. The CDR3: CASSPGRVRSYEQYF. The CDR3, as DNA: TGTGCCAGCAGCCCGGGGAGGGTTAGGTCCTACGAGCAGTACTTC.

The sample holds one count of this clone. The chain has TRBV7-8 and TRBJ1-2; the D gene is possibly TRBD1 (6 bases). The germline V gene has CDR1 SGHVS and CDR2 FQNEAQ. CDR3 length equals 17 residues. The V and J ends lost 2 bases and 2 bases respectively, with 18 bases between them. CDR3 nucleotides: TGTGCCAGCAGCTTATCTGCCAGGGGATATTCGAACTATGGCTACACCTTC. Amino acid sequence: CASSLSARGYSNYGYTF.

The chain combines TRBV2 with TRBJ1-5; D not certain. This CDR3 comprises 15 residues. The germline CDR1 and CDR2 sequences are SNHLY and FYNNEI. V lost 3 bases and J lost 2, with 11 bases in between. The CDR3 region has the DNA TGTGCCAGCAGTGATAGGAGGGCCGGCAATCAGCCCCAGCATTTT. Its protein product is CASSDRRAGNQPQHF.